This TCR beta chain emerged from a study of blood T cell repertoires in COVID-19 (dated by TCRdb to 2020 to 2021). Broadly, across the study: The collaborator samples originated in the United States, Italy and Spain and spanned the acute and convalescent phases of COVID-19. The repertoires were released in a freely available public database intended as a resource for research on the immune response to SARS-CoV-2. Subjects who had been exposed to COVID-19, were actively infected with it, or had recovered from it provided the deeply sampled blood TCRbeta repertoires that made up the dataset. The prospective study material was composed of cDNA or gDNA derived from T cells, B-cell-depleted T cells, or PBMCs. Sample metadata almost always included a de-identified subject ID, COVID-19 status, age in years and sex. Samples were obtained from the ongoing ImmuneRACE study (first 160 participants) and from some 1,200 subjects provided by 6 global collaborators. HLA class I and class II types, where available, came from metadata supplied by the sample provider rather than from assay-based typing.

The immunoSEQ Assay, a bias-controlled multiplex PCR, was used to amplify TCRbeta CDR3 regions from genomic DNA. The study's own analysis went as follows. Within the assay, amplification of reference gene primers was used to estimate how many nucleated cells each sample contained. Sequence reads were collapsed and filtered to measure the absolute abundance of every unique TCRbeta CDR3 rearrangement. Productive Simpson clonality was computed per sample as the square root of Simpson's diversity index over productive rearrangements. TCRdb's version of the immuneACCESS table is confined to in-frame rearrangements and falls short of the full clone set. An unresolved V gene accounts for under half of the shortfall where checked; the remainder is of unknown origin. The V and J calls and clone size were taken over from that table, and D and trimming were inferred from the DNA. This sample comprises some 200,000 clones, 80% to 90% of them detected only once. 13% to 15% of the sample is taken by the ten largest.

Each collaborating institution followed its own protocols to collect whole blood in K2EDTA tubes. For TCRbeta analysis, collaborator samples were shipped as frozen whole blood, as isolated PBMCs, or as DNA extracted from either sample type. Note on this clone: No cognate antigen has been identified for it. Base quality data are lacking; no much larger clone is found one base away.

Beyond this particular receptor, the publication reports: Clinical and demographic metadata were provided uncurated, with the amount varying by source and participant.

The CDR3 contains 12 residues, cysteine and phenylalanine counted. Solely the CDR3 DNA is kept, with 36 bases framed from the first base. CDR1 and CDR2 are read off the germline V gene (reference sequence) as GTSNPN and SVGIG. V is trimmed back by 5 bases and J by 8 bases, and the junction contains 3 bases that no gene match accounts for. The sequencing input was peripheral blood. The source is a man aged 30-40 years with active or convalescent COVID-19. The V and J genes are TRBV30 and TRBJ2-1; the junction holds 10 bases that match TRBD2. CDR3 protein: CAWGGLADEQFF. The nucleotides read TGTGCCTGGGGTGGACTAGCGGATGAGCAGTTCTTC.